This T cell receptor (beta chain) emerged from a study of T cell responses to AZD1222 COVID-19 vaccine. The repertoire was sequenced with immunoSEQ multiplex PCR; TCRdb's copy has only in-frame clones and lacks some. The table shows about 150,000 clones, with 80% to 85% occurring only once. A word on this clone: What it binds is unknown.

The CDR3 has 13 residues. V lost 4 bases and J 2 bases, leaving 8 bases between the germline ends. Germline CDR1 reads SGHRS; CDR2 reads YFSETQ. General study results and limits: Unmutated variant regions are reportedly targeted by nearly half of spike-specific TCRs. Two doses of AZD1222 preceded a rise in Spike-specific TCR breadth and depth.

The sequence derives from an adult in good health. This material consisted of peripheral blood, taken on day 0 of MenACWY control vaccination. This chain joins TRBV5-1 and TRBJ2-3; the D is unclear. The CDR3 DNA follows: TGCGCCAGCAGCGCAGTTATCACAGATACGCAGTATTTT. It translates to CASSAVITDTQYF. Supplemented by reference TRBV5-1 and TRBJ2-3, the full variable domain reads KAGVTQTPRYLIKTRGQQVTLSCSPISGHRSVSWYQQTPGQGLQFLFEYFSETQRNKGNFPGRFSGRQFSNSRSEMNVSTLELGDSALYLCASSAVITDTQYFGPGTRLTVL.